Reported below is one TCR beta chain. This specimen comes from a study of blood T cell repertoires in COVID-19. Background on the study: Nucleic acid was either cDNA or gDNA, and it came from T cells, B-cell-depleted T cells, or PBMCs.

Germline V gene data show CDR1 as SGHRS and CDR2 as YFSETQ. The junction had 9 bases not matched to a gene; V was cut back by 4 bases and J by 3 bases. The CDR3 spans 16 residues. Here immunoSEQ multiplex PCR was the method, and the copy in TCRdb shows in-frame clones only, minus some. This table holds fewer than 90,000 clones, about 95% found once. Sequenced material: peripheral blood. This sequence was found in a human donor with active COVID-19. The donor label of this sample is uncertain. The V call is TRBV5-1, the J call TRBJ2-7; 11 bases agree with TRBD2. CDR3 in DNA: TGCGCCAGCAGCACGGACCCCGGGACTAGCGGCTACGAGCAGTACTTC. It yields the protein CASSTDPGTSGYEQYF.